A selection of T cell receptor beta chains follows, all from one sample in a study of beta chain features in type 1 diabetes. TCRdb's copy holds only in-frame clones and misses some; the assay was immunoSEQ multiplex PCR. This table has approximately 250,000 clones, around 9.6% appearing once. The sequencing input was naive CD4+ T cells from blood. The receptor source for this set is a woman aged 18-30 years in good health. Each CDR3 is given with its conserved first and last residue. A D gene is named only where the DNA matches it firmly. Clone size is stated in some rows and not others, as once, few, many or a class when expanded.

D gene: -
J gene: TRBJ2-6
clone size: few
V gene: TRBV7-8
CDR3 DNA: TGTGCCAGCAGCTTAGCGCGACTCCCTCTCTCTGGGGCCAACGTCCTGACTTTC
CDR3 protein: CASSLARLPLSGANVLTF

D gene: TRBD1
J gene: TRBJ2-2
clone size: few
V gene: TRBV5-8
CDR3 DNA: TGTGCCAGCAGCTACGGACAGGAGAGTACCGGGGAGCTGTTTTTT
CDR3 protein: CASSYGQESTGELFF

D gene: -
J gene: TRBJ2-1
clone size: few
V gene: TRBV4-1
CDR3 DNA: TGCGCCAGTCTAGGGACTTCATACAATGAGCAGTTCTTC
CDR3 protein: CASLGTSYNEQFF

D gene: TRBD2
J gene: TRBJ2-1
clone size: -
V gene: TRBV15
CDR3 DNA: TGTGCCACCAGGAGGGAGGGGTCCTACAATGAGCAGTTCTTC
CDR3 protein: CATRREGSYNEQFF

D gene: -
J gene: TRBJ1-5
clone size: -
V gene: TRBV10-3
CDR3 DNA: TGTGCCATCGGAGCAGGGGTGGTTCAGCCCCAGCATTTT
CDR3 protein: CAIGAGVVQPQHF

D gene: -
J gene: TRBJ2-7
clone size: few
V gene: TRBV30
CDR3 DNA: TGTGCCTGGAGAGTCGGGACATTGTCCTACGAGCAGTACTTC
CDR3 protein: CAWRVGTLSYEQYF

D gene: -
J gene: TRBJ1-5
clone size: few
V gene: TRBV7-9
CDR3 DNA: TGTGCCAGCTCCCGGGAGGGTAGCAAGGGGAATCAGCCCCAGCATTTT
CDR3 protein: CASSREGSKGNQPQHF

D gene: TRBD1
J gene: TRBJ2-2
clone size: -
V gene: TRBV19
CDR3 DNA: TGTGCCAGTAAGGGGACAGCCGGAAGGATCACCGGGGAGCTGTTTTTT
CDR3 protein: CASKGTAGRITGELFF

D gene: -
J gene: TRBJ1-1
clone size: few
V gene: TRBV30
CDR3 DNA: TGTGCCTGGAGTCTCGGAGCGAACACTGAAGCTTTCTTT
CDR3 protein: CAWSLGANTEAFF

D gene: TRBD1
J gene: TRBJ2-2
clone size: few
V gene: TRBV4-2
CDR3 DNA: TGTGCCAGCAGCCAAGGAGACAGGGTGAACACCGGGGAGCTGTTTTTT
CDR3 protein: CASSQGDRVNTGELFF

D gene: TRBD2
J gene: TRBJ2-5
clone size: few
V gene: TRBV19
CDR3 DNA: TGTGCCAGTAGTATGACTAGCGGGAGTAAATGGGAGACCCAGTACTTC
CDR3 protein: CASSMTSGSKWETQYF

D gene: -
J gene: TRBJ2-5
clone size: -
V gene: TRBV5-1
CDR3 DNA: TGCGCCAGCAGCTTGACAGGGTCTCAAGAGACCCAGTACTTC
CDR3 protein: CASSLTGSQETQYF

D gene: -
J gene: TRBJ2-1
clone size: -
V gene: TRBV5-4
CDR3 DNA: TGTGCCAGCAGCTCATCGCCCGGGATCTACAATGAGCAGTTCTTC
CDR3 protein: CASSSSPGIYNEQFF

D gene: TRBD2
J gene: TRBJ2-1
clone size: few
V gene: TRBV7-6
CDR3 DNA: TGTGCCAGCAGCTTGCGCAGGCGGGAGTACGGCAATGAGCAGTTCTTC
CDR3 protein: CASSLRRREYGNEQFF

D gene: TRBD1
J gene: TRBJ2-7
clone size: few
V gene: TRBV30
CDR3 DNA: TGTGCCTGGAGTGTAAGGGATGTCAGGGGGATGGCCTACGAGCAGTACTTC
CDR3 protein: CAWSVRDVRGMAYEQYF

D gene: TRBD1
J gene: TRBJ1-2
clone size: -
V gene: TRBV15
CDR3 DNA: TGTGCCACCAGCCCGAATAGGGACAGGGCGTACACCTTC
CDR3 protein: CATSPNRDRAYTF

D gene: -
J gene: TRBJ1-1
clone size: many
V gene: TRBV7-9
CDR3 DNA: TGTGCCAGCAGCTTAGCGGCCAATGAAGCTTTCTTT
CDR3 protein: CASSLAANEAFF

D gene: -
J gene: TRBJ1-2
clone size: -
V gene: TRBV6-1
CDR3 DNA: TGTGCCAGCAGTGAAGCGCAGGGGTGGTCGGAGAGCTACACCTTC
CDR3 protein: CASSEAQGWSESYTF

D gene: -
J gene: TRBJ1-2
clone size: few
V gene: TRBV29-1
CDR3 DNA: TGCAGCGCCAATTCCGGGACAACAGGCTATGGCTACACCTTC
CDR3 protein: CSANSGTTGYGYTF

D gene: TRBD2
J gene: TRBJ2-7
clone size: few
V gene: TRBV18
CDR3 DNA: TGTGCCAGCTCACCCCTGGGGCGGGAGAGGTACGAGCAGTACTTC
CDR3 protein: CASSPLGRERYEQYF

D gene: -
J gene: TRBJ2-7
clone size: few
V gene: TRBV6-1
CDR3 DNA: TGTGCCAGCAGGAAACAGGACGGTAACTACGAGCAGTACTTC
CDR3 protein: CASRKQDGNYEQYF

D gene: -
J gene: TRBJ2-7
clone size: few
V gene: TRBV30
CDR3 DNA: TGTGCCTGGAGGGGGACCGCGGGGTACGAGCAGTACTTC
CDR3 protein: CAWRGTAGYEQYF

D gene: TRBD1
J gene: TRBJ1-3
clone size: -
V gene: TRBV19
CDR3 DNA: TGTGCCAGTAGTCCCCGGACAGGACCCTCTGGAAACACCATATATTTT
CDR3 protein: CASSPRTGPSGNTIYF

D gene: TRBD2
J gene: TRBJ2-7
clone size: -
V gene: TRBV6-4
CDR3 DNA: TGTGCCAGCACCGAGCGGGGCGCATCCCAGTACTTC
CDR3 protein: CASTERGASQYF

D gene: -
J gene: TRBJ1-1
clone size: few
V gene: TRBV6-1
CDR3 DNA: TGTGCCAGCAGTCCCACCGGGACTCTGAACACTGAAGCTTTCTTT
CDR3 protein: CASSPTGTLNTEAFF

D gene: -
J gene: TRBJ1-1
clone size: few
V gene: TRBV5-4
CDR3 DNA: TGTGCCAGCAGCTTGGGGGGGGGCATGAACACTGAAGCTTTCTTT
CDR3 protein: CASSLGGGMNTEAFF

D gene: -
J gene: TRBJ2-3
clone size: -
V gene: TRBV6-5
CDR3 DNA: TGTGCCAGCAGTTCCCCTAGCACAGATACGCAGTATTTT
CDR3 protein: CASSSPSTDTQYF

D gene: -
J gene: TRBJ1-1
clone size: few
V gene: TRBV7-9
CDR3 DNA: TGTGCCAGCAGCTTCGGGAAGGTGAACACTGAAGCTTTCTTT
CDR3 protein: CASSFGKVNTEAFF

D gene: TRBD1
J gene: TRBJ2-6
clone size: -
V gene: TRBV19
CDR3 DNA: TGTGCCAGTAGTATTACAGGGGGCAAAGGGGCCAACGTCCTGACTTTC
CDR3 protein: CASSITGGKGANVLTF

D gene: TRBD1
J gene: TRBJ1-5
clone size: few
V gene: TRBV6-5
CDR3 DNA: TGTGCCAGCCGGCAGAGACAGGGCCAGAATCAGCCCCAGCATTTT
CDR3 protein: CASRQRQGQNQPQHF

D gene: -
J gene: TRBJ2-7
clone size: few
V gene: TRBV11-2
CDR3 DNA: TGTGCCAGCAGCCCTAAGTGGAGCAGGGTGTACGAGCAGTACTTC
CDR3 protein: CASSPKWSRVYEQYF

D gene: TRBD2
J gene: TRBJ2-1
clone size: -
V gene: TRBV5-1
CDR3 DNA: TGCGCCAGCAGCATAGGACTAGCTCCCCTAAATGAGCAGTTCTTC
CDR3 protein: CASSIGLAPLNEQFF

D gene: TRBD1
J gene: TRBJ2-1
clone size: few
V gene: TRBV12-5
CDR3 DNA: TGTGCTAGTGGTTCGGACAGGGCCAATGAGCAGTTCTTC
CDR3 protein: CASGSDRANEQFF

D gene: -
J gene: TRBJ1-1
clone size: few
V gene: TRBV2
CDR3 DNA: TGTGCCAGTCTGACAGATAGGAACACTGAAGCTTTCTTT
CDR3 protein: CASLTDRNTEAFF

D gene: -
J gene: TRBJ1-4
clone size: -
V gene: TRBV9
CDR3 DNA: TGTGCCAGCAGCGTAGACAGTAATGAAAAACTGTTTTTT
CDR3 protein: CASSVDSNEKLFF

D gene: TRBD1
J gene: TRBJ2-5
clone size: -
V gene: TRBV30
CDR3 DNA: TGTGCCTGGACGGACAGGGGAGAGACCCAGTACTTC
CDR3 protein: CAWTDRGETQYF

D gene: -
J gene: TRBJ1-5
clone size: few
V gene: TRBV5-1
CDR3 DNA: TGCGCCAGCAGCTTGGGACAGAATCAGCCCCAGCATTTT
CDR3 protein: CASSLGQNQPQHF

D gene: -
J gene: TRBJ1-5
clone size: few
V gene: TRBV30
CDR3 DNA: TGTGCCTGGAGCTTCGGAGAACTAAGTCAGCCCCAGCATTTT
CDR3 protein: CAWSFGELSQPQHF

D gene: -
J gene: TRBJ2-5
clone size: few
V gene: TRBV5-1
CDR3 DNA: TGCGCCAGCAGCTTGCAGGGGGGCTCGGAGACCCAGTACTTC
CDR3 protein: CASSLQGGSETQYF

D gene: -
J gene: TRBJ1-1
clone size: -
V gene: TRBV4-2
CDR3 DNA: TGTGCCAGCAGCCAAGATTCAGGGGAGGGAGCTGAAGCTTTCTTT
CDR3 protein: CASSQDSGEGAEAFF

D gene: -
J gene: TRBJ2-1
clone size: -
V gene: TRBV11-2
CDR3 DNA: TGTGCCAGCAGCTCCATAGGTCAGGGGCACAATGAGCAGTTCTTC
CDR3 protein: CASSSIGQGHNEQFF

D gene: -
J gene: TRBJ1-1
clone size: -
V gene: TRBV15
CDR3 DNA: TGTGCCACCAGCAGAGTTCAGGGAATCGGTGGAGCTTTCTTT
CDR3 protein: CATSRVQGIGGAFF

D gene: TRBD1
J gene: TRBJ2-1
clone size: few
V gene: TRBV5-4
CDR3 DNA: TGTGCCAGCAGCTTGGGGAAGAGGGGGACAGGGGGTGGGTATGAGCAGTTCTTC
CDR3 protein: CASSLGKRGTGGGYEQFF

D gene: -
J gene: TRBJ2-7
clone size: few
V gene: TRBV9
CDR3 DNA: TGTGCCAGCAGCGTAGAGTCGGGGTATGGGATCGAGCAGTACTTC
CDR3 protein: CASSVESGYGIEQYF

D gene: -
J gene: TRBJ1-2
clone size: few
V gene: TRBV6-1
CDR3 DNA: TGTGCCAGCGGCCAAAGGGGTAACTATGGCTACACCTTC
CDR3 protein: CASGQRGNYGYTF

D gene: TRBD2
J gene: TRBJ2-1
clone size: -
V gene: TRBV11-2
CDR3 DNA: TGTGCCAGCAGCTTAGAGCCGGGACTAGCCGCAGAGCAGTTCTTC
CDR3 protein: CASSLEPGLAAEQFF

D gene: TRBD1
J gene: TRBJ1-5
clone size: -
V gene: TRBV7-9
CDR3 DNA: TGTGCCAGCGCGTCGACAGGGGATAATCAGCCCCAGCATTTT
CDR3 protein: CASASTGDNQPQHF

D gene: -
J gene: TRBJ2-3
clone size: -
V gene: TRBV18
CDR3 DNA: TGTGCCAGCTCACCACCTTGGGGCAAAGGAACAGATACGCAGTATTTT
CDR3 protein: CASSPPWGKGTDTQYF

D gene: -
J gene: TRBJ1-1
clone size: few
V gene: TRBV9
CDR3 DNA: TGTGCCAGCAGCGTAACGACCGCGGGGGACACTGAAGCTTTCTTT
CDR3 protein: CASSVTTAGDTEAFF

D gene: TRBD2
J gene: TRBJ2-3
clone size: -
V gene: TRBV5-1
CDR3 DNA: TGCGCCAGCAGCGTGGCTAGCGGGAGAATTATAAATACGCAGTATTTT
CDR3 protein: CASSVASGRIINTQYF

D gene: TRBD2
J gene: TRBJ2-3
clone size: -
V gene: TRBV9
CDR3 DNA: TGTGCCAGCAGCCCTAGCGGGAACGGTGGGGATACGCAGTATTTT
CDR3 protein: CASSPSGNGGDTQYF

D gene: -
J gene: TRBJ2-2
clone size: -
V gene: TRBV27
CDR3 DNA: TGTGCCACCCACGGGGAGCTGTTTTTT
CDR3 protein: CATHGELFF

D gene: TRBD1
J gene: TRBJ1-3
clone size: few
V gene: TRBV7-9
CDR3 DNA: TGTGCCAGCAGCTTTAAGAGACAGGGGCCCCTAACAGGAAACACCATATATTTT
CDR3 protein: CASSFKRQGPLTGNTIYF

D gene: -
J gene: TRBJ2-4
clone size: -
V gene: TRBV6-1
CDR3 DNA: TGTGCCAGCAGTGAAGCGCGCAGGGGGGCAAACATTCAGTACTTC
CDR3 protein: CASSEARRGANIQYF